These 24 T cell receptor beta chains were sequenced from one sample in a study of vaccination and CD4 T cells after COVID-19. Documented treatment: roughly 10-day PBMC culture with coronavirus spike peptide pools or control peptides (ViraFEST assay). Their specific antigens are unknown. Cultured CD4+ T cell DNA underwent sequencing with the Oncomine TCR Beta short-read assay. TCRdb redid the calling of the PCR reads with MiXCR, one entry per CDR3 protein. The sample includes 15,000 to 20,000 distinct CDR3 sequences, 65% to 80% seen only once; the top ten take 15% to 20%. Sequenced sample: CD4+ T cells from blood, cultured in vitro. The receptors derive from a human donor who had recovered from COVID-19.

The chain employs TRBV4-1 and TRBJ2-1; tentative D call: TRBD1 (6 bases). The CDR3 totals 16 residues. CDR1 is MGHRA, CDR2 YSYEKL, per germline. V was trimmed by 0 bases and J by 7 bases, leaving 16 bases between them. The CDR3 DNA reads as TGCGCCAGCAGCCAAGAAGTCTACCAGGGGTGGAATGAGCAGTTCTTC. Translating it yields CASSQEVYQGWNEQFF.

The chain combines TRBV27 with TRBJ2-2; D call uncertain. The CDR3 contains 14 residues. The germline gives CDR1 MNHEY, CDR2 SMNVEV (reference sequence). The V and J ends lost 5 bases and 3 bases respectively, with 10 bases between them. In nucleotides, the CDR3 is TGTGCCAGCAGTCGCCGGATGGACACCGGGGAGCTGTTTTTT. Encoded protein: CASSRRMDTGELFF.

V gene TRBV20-1 combines with J gene TRBJ1-6, with no clear D. The V end was cut by 5 bases, the J end by 7 bases, with 9 bases between. The CDR3 is made up of 12 amino acids. Germline CDR1 is DFQATT and CDR2 is SNEGSKA (reference sequence). The CDR3 DNA reads TGCAGTGCTCAGCCGGGGAATTCACCCCTCCACTTT. This translates into CSAQPGNSPLHF.

The V call is TRBV29-1, the J call TRBJ1-2, with D perhaps matching TRBD1 (6 bases). CDR3 length equals 13 residues. Germline CDR1 is SQVTM and CDR2 is ANQGSEA. The V and J ends lost 0 bases and 4 bases respectively, with 9 bases between them. DNA of the CDR3: TGCAGCGTTGAAGATACAGGGCCCTATGGCTACACCTTC. As protein: CSVEDTGPYGYTF.

The chain employs TRBV15 and TRBJ1-2; no firm D call. Germline values: CDR1 LNHNV, CDR2 YYDKDF (reference sequence). Trimming left V 0 bases short and J 3 bases short, with 14 bases between. This CDR3 region has 16 residues. The CDR3 DNA reads as TGTGCCACCAGCAGAGATCTAGGCCGTGTCGACTATGGCTACACCTTC. It encodes CATSRDLGRVDYGYTF.

The V and J genes are TRBV20-1 and TRBJ2-7, with unresolved D. This CDR3 is built from 14 residues. V gave up 0 bases and J gave up 3 bases, with 12 bases separating them. Per germline, CDR1 DFQATT and CDR2 SNEGSKA (reference sequence). In DNA, the CDR3 is TGCAGTGCTAGAGAAGTTGGCCTGAGCTACGAGCAGTACTTC. This codes for CSAREVGLSYEQYF.

Written as DNA, the CDR3 is TGTGCCAGCAAGGGTAGCAGCACCGGGGAGCTGTTTTTT. Its translation: CASKGSSTGELFF. The gene calls are TRBV2 and TRBJ2-2; D is ambiguous. CDR3 length: 13 residues. Trimming cost V 7 bases and J 4 bases, with 10 bases left between them. The germline CDR1 and CDR2 sequences are SNHLY and FYNNEI.

The chain joins TRBV11-1 to TRBJ1-3; D is unresolved. CDR1 SGHAT and CDR2 FQDESV come from the germline V gene (reference sequence). V lost 1 base, J lost 0 bases, and 19 bases lay in between. This CDR3 has 19 residues. CDR3 sequence (DNA): TGTGCCAGCAGCTTAGAACGGGGTCCCAGCCGCCGCTCTGGAAACACCATATATTTT. The encoded protein is CASSLERGPSRRSGNTIYF. Supplemented by reference TRBV11-1 and TRBJ1-3, the full variable domain reads EAEVAQSPRYKITEKSQAVAFWCDPISGHATLYWYRQILGQGPELLVQFQDESVVDDSQLPKDRFSAERLKGVDSTLKIQPAELGDSAMYLCASSLERGPSRRSGNTIYFGEGSWLTVV.

This clonotype showed up just a few times. As DNA, the CDR3 is TGTGCCACCAGCAGAGCTCAGGGGGCAAGGGGCAATCAGCCCCAGCATTTT. It encodes CATSRAQGARGNQPQHF. The chain links TRBV15 to TRBJ1-5; 8 nucleotides align to TRBD1. CDR1 LNHNV and CDR2 YYDKDF come from the germline V gene (reference sequence). Germline trimming cut 1 base from V and 2 bases from J; bases unmatched to any gene: 7. This CDR3 comprises 17 residues.

The rearrangement links TRBV7-3 to TRBJ2-5, with 7 bases matching TRBD1. Germline-derived CDR1 and CDR2 are SGHTA and FQGTGA. J gave up 5 bases and V 6 bases, and 6 bases lay outside the gene matches. The CDR3 covers 13 residues. CDR3 in amino acids: CASRPTGMETQYF. The CDR3 DNA is TGTGCCAGCAGGCCGACAGGGATGGAGACCCAGTACTTC.

The V and J genes are TRBV7-3 and TRBJ2-2; 10 bases are a match to TRBD2. The germline gives CDR1 SGHTA, CDR2 FQGTGA. There are 15 residues in the CDR3. Trimming removed 6 bases from V and 8 bases from J; junction bases left unmatched: 9. The DNA of the CDR3 is TGTGCCAGCAGGCAGCGGGAGGGCCTTTCAGGGGAGCTGTTTTTT. Translating it yields CASRQREGLSGELFF. Supplemented by reference TRBV7-3 and TRBJ2-2, the full variable domain reads GAGVSQTPSNKVTEKGKYVELRCDPISGHTALYWYRQSLGQGPEFLIYFQGTGAADDSGLPNDRFFAVRPEGSVSTLKIQRTERGDSAVYLCASRQREGLSGELFFGEGSRLTVL.

This clonotype was seen a few times. The chain is built from TRBV24-1 and TRBJ1-3; TRBD1 matches at 7 bases. The CDR3 totals 14 residues. Per the germline V gene, CDR1 is KGHDR and CDR2 is SFDVKD. V was clipped by 3 bases and J by 7 bases; unmatched bases: 5. The CDR3 sequence: CATSDKDRTNTIYF. The CDR3 bases are TGTGCCACCAGTGATAAGGACAGGACGAACACCATATATTTT.

The rearrangement uses TRBV4-1 and TRBJ2-1, with no clear D. The length of the CDR3 is 17 residues. V was cut by 4 bases and J by 0 bases, with 16 bases left in between. Looked up from germline, CDR1 is MGHRA and CDR2 is YSYEKL. CDR3 residues: CASSRTSARSSYNEQFF. As DNA, the CDR3 is TGCGCCAGCAGCCGTACGAGCGCACGCAGCTCCTACAATGAGCAGTTCTTC.

The chain recombines TRBV19 with TRBJ2-7; TRBD1 aligns across 10 bases. The CDR3 sequence is 15 residues long. Trimming took 3 bases from V and 2 from J; bases not matched to a gene: 4. The V gene's germline CDR1 is LNHDA and CDR2 SQIVND (reference sequence). The CDR3 region is CASSIPGTGAYEQYF. The CDR3 nucleotides read TGTGCCAGTAGTATTCCCGGGACAGGGGCCTACGAGCAGTACTTC.

This clonotype was detected only a few times. This rearrangement joins TRBV7-3 to TRBJ2-7; D may be TRBD1 (5 bases). The CDR3 sequence is 15 residues long. Trimming removed 1 base at V and 5 bases at J, with 15 bases between. Germline CDR1 reads SGHTA; CDR2 reads FQGTGA. This CDR3 is CASSLNPGSRHEQYF. CDR3 nucleotide sequence: TGTGCCAGCAGCTTAAATCCAGGGTCGAGGCACGAGCAGTACTTC.

The chain links TRBV6-2 or TRBV6-3 to TRBJ2-7; no clear D. Germline V gives CDR1 MNHEY, CDR2 SVGEGT. Trimming cost V 5 bases and J 5 bases, with 7 bases left between them. This CDR3 region has 11 residues. CDR3 loop: CASSTLHEQYF. The DNA for the CDR3 is TGTGCCAGCAGTACCCTCCACGAGCAGTACTTC.

The chain has TRBV28 and TRBJ2-7; 7 nucleotides agree with TRBD1. V shed 5 bases and J 4 bases; nucleotides not matched to a gene: 11. CDR3 size: 15 residues. Germline V CDR1 and CDR2: MDHEN, SYDVKM. The CDR3 nucleotides read TGTGCCAGCAGTCCAACCTGGACAGGTATTTACGAGCAGTACTTC. It yields the protein CASSPTWTGIYEQYF.

The V call is TRBV6-5, the J call TRBJ1-2, with D perhaps matching TRBD1 (5 bases). Germline CDR1 reads MNHEY; CDR2 reads SVGAGI. The CDR3 spans 13 residues. The V end was cut by 3 bases, the J end by 8 bases, with 13 bases between. The DNA of the CDR3 is TGTGCCAGCAGTTATAGGGCAGGGAAGGGCTACACCTTC. Amino acid sequence: CASSYRAGKGYTF.

The chain links TRBV6-1 to TRBJ2-7; 12 bases agree with TRBD2. The CDR3 spans 14 residues. Germline V gene data show CDR1 as MNHNS and CDR2 as SASEGT. V was clipped by 4 bases and J by 7 bases; unmatched bases: 5. The CDR3 bases are TGTGCCAGCAGTGCTAGCGGGAGGGCCTGGGAGCAGTACTTC. Protein sequence: CASSASGRAWEQYF.

This clonotype was seen only a few times. The V gene is TRBV6-1, the J gene TRBJ1-2, with 7 bases lining up with TRBD1. V was pared by 6 bases and J by 6 bases, with 4 bases of the junction left unmatched. CDR1 and CDR2 from the germline V gene are MNHNS and SASEGT. The CDR3 has 12 residues. The CDR3 DNA is TGTGCCAGCAGCATCCAGGGGGATGGCTACACCTTC. It codes for CASSIQGDGYTF.

This chain links TRBV27 with TRBJ2-1, with D perhaps TRBD2 (6 bases). Germline lookup yields CDR1 MNHEY and CDR2 SMNVEV (reference sequence). V was shortened by 5 bases and J by 10 bases, with 12 bases between the two germline ends. The CDR3 sequence is 12 residues long. CDR3 in amino acids: CASSTRRGEQFF. CDR3 bases: TGTGCCAGCAGTACGAGGCGGGGAGAGCAGTTCTTC.

In its sample, this clonotype was seen a few times. The CDR3 sequence is CSAVGPTAVFQHF. CDR3 in DNA: TGCAGTGCCGTGGGACCGACCGCGGTGTTCCAGCATTTT. The chain couples TRBV20-1 to TRBJ1-5; the D gene is possibly TRBD1 (5 bases). The CDR3 spans 13 residues. Looked up from germline, CDR1 is DFQATT and CDR2 is SNEGSKA (reference sequence). The V and J ends lost 6 bases and 12 bases respectively, with 21 bases between them.

This clonotype has only a few counts. The chain links TRBV6-1 to TRBJ1-2, with a possible D match to TRBD1 (5 bases). CDR3 length: 13 residues. Germline-derived CDR1 and CDR2 are MNHNS and SASEGT. V lost 2 bases, J lost 8 bases, and 12 bases lay in between. CDR3 amino acids: CASSEQGAGGYTF. CDR3 DNA sequence: TGTGCCAGCAGTGAACAGGGTGCCGGGGGCTACACCTTC.

The chain uses TRBV6-2 or TRBV6-3 and TRBJ2-1; 11 nucleotides agree with TRBD2. The J segment lost 3 bases and the V segment lost 2 bases, leaving 0 bases of the junction unmatched. Germline V CDR1 and CDR2: MNHEY, SVGEGT. CDR3 size: 15 residues. This CDR3 reads CASSYLAGGYNEQFF. In DNA, the CDR3 is TGTGCCAGCAGTTACCTAGCGGGGGGCTACAATGAGCAGTTCTTC.